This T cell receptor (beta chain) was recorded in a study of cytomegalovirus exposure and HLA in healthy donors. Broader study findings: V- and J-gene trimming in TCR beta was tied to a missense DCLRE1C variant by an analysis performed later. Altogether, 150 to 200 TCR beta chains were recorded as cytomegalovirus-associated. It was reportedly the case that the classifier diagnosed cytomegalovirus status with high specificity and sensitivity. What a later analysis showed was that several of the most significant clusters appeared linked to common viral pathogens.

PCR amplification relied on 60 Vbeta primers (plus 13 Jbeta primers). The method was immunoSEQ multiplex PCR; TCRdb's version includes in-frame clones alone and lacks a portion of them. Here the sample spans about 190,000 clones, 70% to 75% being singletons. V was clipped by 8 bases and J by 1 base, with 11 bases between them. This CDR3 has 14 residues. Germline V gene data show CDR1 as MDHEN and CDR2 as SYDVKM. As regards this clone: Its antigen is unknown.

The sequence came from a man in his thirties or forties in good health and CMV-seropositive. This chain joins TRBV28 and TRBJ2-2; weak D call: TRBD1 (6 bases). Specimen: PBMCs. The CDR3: CASFRGGNTGELFF. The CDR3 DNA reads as TGTGCCAGCTTCAGGGGTGGGAACACCGGGGAGCTGTTTTTT.